The 27 T cell receptor beta chains below all came from one sample that was sequenced in a study of cytomegalovirus exposure and HLA in healthy donors. The PCR ran on 60 Vbeta and 13 Jbeta primers. Sequenced by immunoSEQ multiplex PCR; TCRdb stores in-frame clones only, minus some. The data contain around 150,000 clones, 84% of them singletons. The material sequenced was PBMCs. Receptors were obtained from a man aged 18 to 29 in good health and CMV-seronegative.

This clone was counted a few times. The chain carries TRBV4-1 and TRBJ2-5, with 9 nucleotides matching TRBD1. V was clipped by 4 bases and J by 4 bases; unmatched bases: 10. Germline CDR1 reads MGHRA; CDR2 reads YSYEKL. This CDR3 is 16 amino acids long. The CDR3 sequence is CASSPLPTGGGETQYF. CDR3 DNA sequence: TGCGCCAGCAGCCCCCTCCCGACAGGGGGGGGAGAGACCCAGTACTTC.

This chain joins TRBV7-2 and TRBJ2-5; no definite D call. With 5 bases removed from V and 5 bases from J, the gap between germline ends came to 18 bases. The CDR3 spans 15 residues. The V gene's germline CDR1 is SGHTA and CDR2 FQGNSA. CDR3 in amino acids: CASSIALYRWETQYF. CDR3 DNA: TGTGCCAGCAGCATCGCCCTCTACCGATGGGAGACCCAGTACTTC.

The CDR3 spells CASSILGEQYF. The DNA for the CDR3 is TGTGCCAGTAGTATACTAGGCGAGCAGTACTTC. The V and J genes are TRBV19 and TRBJ2-7, with unresolved D. The V end lost 2 bases, the J end lost 6 bases, and 5 bases lay between the germline ends. Germline V gene sequence: CDR1 LNHDA, CDR2 SQIVND (reference sequence). This CDR3 comprises 11 residues.

The chain uses TRBV11-2 and TRBJ2-5, with a tentative D call TRBD1 (5 bases). From germline, CDR1 is SGHAT and CDR2 FQNNGV. Trimming stripped 0 bases from V and 3 bases from J, with 5 bases between. The CDR3 spans 13 residues. The CDR3 is CASSLDREETQYF. The CDR3 bases are TGTGCCAGCAGCTTAGACAGGGAAGAGACCCAGTACTTC.

This chain joins TRBV9 and TRBJ1-5; TRBD1 might be the D (5 bases). The CDR3 spans 15 residues. The V gene lost 4 bases and the J gene lost 3 bases, with 14 bases spanning the gap. CDR1 SGDLS and CDR2 YYNGEE come from the germline V gene. CDR3 sequence (DNA): TGTGCCAGCAGCATGGGGGGTCTGCACAATCAGCCCCAGCATTTT. Amino acid sequence: CASSMGGLHNQPQHF.

The gene calls are TRBV19 and TRBJ2-1; 11 bases match TRBD2. This CDR3 has 15 residues. J was trimmed by 1 base and V by 6 bases; bases with no gene match: 2. The germline V gene encodes CDR1 LNHDA and CDR2 SQIVND (reference sequence). The DNA of the CDR3 is TGTGCCAGTAGCAGGACTAGCGGGTCCTACAATGAGCAGTTCTTC. Encoded protein: CASSRTSGSYNEQFF.

This chain uses TRBV9 with TRBJ1-3; 7 nucleotides agree with TRBD1. The germline V gene has CDR1 SGDLS and CDR2 YYNGEE. Trimming cost V 6 bases and J 2 bases; bases outside gene matches: 5. The CDR3 is 14 amino acids. CDR3 nucleotides: TGTGCCAGCACCCCAGGGGGGACTGGAAACACCATATATTTT. Translating gives CASTPGGTGNTIYF.

The J gene is TRBJ2-7, the V gene TRBV18; 7 bases are shared with TRBD2. The germline gives CDR1 KGHSH, CDR2 LQKENI. The CDR3 consists of 15 residues. V was clipped by 4 bases and J by 3 bases; unmatched bases: 9. In DNA form, the CDR3 reads TGTGCCAGCTCACAGAGCGGGATAGGGGACTACGAGCAGTACTTC. It is translated as CASSQSGIGDYEQYF.

In its sample, this clone was seen once. The chain joins TRBV5-5 to TRBJ2-7; D gene uncertain. Germline V gene sequence: CDR1 SGHKS, CDR2 YYEKEE (reference sequence). This CDR3 is built from 13 residues. Between the trimmed V and J ends, which lost 0 bases and 4 bases, there was a span of 8 bases. The DNA for the CDR3 is TGTGCCAGCAGCTTGGTGCTTCAGTACGAGCAGTACTTC. It translates to CASSLVLQYEQYF. The variable domain in full, completed from reference TRBV5-5 and TRBJ2-7, reads DAGVTQSPTHLIKTRGQQVTLRCSPISGHKSVSWYQQVLGQGPQFIFQYYEKEERGRGNFPDRFSARQFPNYSSELNVNALLLGDSALYLCASSLVLQYEQYFGPGTRLTVT.

V gene TRBV28 combines with J gene TRBJ2-7; a possible D gene is TRBD2 (5 bases). Trimming stripped 6 bases from V and 3 bases from J, with 18 bases between. This CDR3 comprises 15 residues. Germline CDR1 and CDR2: MDHEN and SYDVKM. The CDR3 sequence is CASSSHRPGSYEQYF. The CDR3 DNA reads as TGTGCCAGCAGCTCCCACCGACCGGGAAGCTACGAGCAGTACTTC. Full variable domain (rest looked up from reference TRBV28 and TRBJ2-7): DVKVTQSSRYLVKRTGEKVFLECVQDMDHENMFWYRQDPGLGLRLIYFSYDVKMKEKGDIPEGYSVSREKKERFSLILESASTNQTSMYLCASSSHRPGSYEQYFGPGTRLTVT.

The rearrangement joins TRBV4-3 to TRBJ2-1, with TRBD2 matching over 10 bases. This CDR3 has 16 amino acids. Germline values: CDR1 LGHNA, CDR2 YSLEER. J was trimmed by 4 bases and V by 3 bases; bases with no gene match: 6. CDR3 region: CASSHIGTSAYNEQFF. In DNA form, the CDR3 reads TGCGCCAGCAGCCATATTGGGACTAGCGCGTACAATGAGCAGTTCTTC.

This clone appeared a single time. V is TRBV10-3 and J is TRBJ1-5, with TRBD1 matching over 8 bases. Germline V gene lookup returns CDR1 ENHRY and CDR2 SYGVKD. The CDR3 has 14 residues. With V trimmed by 6 bases and J by 4 bases, 5 bases remained unmatched. This CDR3 is CAISQGQENQPQHF. The CDR3 DNA follows: TGTGCCATCAGCCAGGGACAGGAGAATCAGCCCCAGCATTTT.

The chain joins TRBV7-2 to TRBJ2-7; 7 bases match TRBD2. V lost 5 bases, J lost 0 bases, and 7 bases stayed unmatched. The CDR3 sequence is 15 residues long. The germline CDR1 and CDR2 sequences are SGHTA and FQGNSA. The CDR3 is CASSDTSDNSYEQYF. The CDR3 region has the DNA TGTGCCAGCAGCGATACTAGCGACAACTCCTACGAGCAGTACTTC.

The CDR3 spells CASSSRTGGMLIGTDTQYF. CDR3 DNA: TGTGCCAGCAGTTCGAGGACAGGGGGTATGTTAATTGGCACAGATACGCAGTATTTT. The chain carries TRBV28 and TRBJ2-3; TRBD1 aligns across 10 bases. Losses at the gene ends were 4 bases for V and 1 base for J; bases not matched to a gene: 14. This CDR3 is 19 amino acids long. The germline V gene has CDR1 MDHEN and CDR2 SYDVKM. Looking up the rest from reference TRBV28 and TRBJ2-3 gives the full variable domain: DVKVTQSSRYLVKRTGEKVFLECVQDMDHENMFWYRQDPGLGLRLIYFSYDVKMKEKGDIPEGYSVSREKKERFSLILESASTNQTSMYLCASSSRTGGMLIGTDTQYFGPGTRLTVL.

V gene TRBV18 combines with J gene TRBJ2-7; D is perhaps TRBD2 (6 bases). V was clipped by 1 base and J by 2 bases, with 9 bases between them. CDR3 length: 14 residues. Germline loops: CDR1 KGHSH, CDR2 LQKENI. The CDR3 protein is CASSPRSGAYEQYF. In nucleotides, the CDR3 is TGTGCCAGCTCACCACGGTCGGGGGCCTACGAGCAGTACTTC.

The CDR3 DNA is TGTGCCAGCAGCGTAGGAGGGTTAACTGAAGCTTTCTTT. It yields the protein CASSVGGLTEAFF. The genes are TRBV9 and TRBJ1-1; D gene uncertain. The V end lost 0 bases, the J end lost 5 bases, and 8 bases lay between the germline ends. The CDR3 consists of 13 residues. Germline CDR1 reads SGDLS; CDR2 reads YYNGEE.

CDR3 in amino acids: CASSPGGANTEAFF. In nucleotides, the CDR3 is TGTGCCAGCTCACCCGGGGGGGCGAACACTGAAGCTTTCTTT. This sequence joins TRBV18 and TRBJ1-1, with D possibly TRBD1 on 6 matching bases. V dropped 3 bases and J dropped 1 base, with 9 bases sitting between them. The germline gives CDR1 KGHSH, CDR2 LQKENI. The CDR3 loop spans 14 amino acids.

This rearrangement joins TRBV11-2 to TRBJ2-7, with TRBD1 as a possible D gene (6 bases). Trimming shortened V by 5 bases and J by 9 bases, and 26 bases separated the two germline ends. From germline, CDR1 is SGHAT and CDR2 FQNNGV. The CDR3 spans 16 residues. The CDR3 loop reads CASSPPDSYLLRGQYF. The CDR3 DNA reads as TGTGCCAGCAGCCCCCCGGACAGCTACCTCCTACGAGGGCAGTACTTC.

The genes are TRBV4-1 and TRBJ2-7, with D perhaps TRBD2 (5 bases). This CDR3 spans 13 amino acids. Per the germline V gene, CDR1 is MGHRA and CDR2 is YSYEKL. The ends were cut back, 6 bases at V and 6 bases at J, with 15 bases in the middle. In DNA, the CDR3 is TGCGCCAGCAGTGGAGGTTTCGAGGGCGAGCAGTACTTC. As protein: CASSGGFEGEQYF.

The V call is TRBV13, the J call TRBJ2-2; no clear D. Germline lookup yields CDR1 PRHDT and CDR2 FYEKMQ (reference sequence). This CDR3 spans 12 amino acids. Trimming left V 5 bases short and J 6 bases short, with 7 bases between. The CDR3 is CASSGEAGELFF. Here the CDR3 DNA reads TGTGCCAGCAGCGGAGAAGCCGGGGAGCTGTTTTTT. Using reference TRBV13 and TRBJ2-2 for the parts outside the CDR3, the full variable domain is AAGVIQSPRHLIKEKRETATLKCYPIPRHDTVYWYQQGPGQDPQFLISFYEKMQSDKGSIPDRFSAQQFSDYHSELNMSSLELGDSALYFCASSGEAGELFFGEGSRLTVL.

The chain has TRBV11-3 and TRBJ2-1; a weak D match, TRBD1 (5 bases). CDR1 is SGHNT and CDR2 is YENEEA in the germline V gene. The V end lost 1 base, the J end lost 2 bases, and 9 bases lay between the germline ends. The CDR3 covers 15 residues. The CDR3 bases are TGTGCCAGCAGCTTAGGCGAGGACACCTACAATGAGCAGTTCTTC. Translation: CASSLGEDTYNEQFF.

This clone was counted once. This chain links TRBV28 with TRBJ2-1; 10 bases agree with TRBD2. Germline trimming cut 0 bases from V and 9 bases from J; bases unmatched to any gene: 8. Per germline, CDR1 MDHEN and CDR2 SYDVKM. The CDR3 loop spans 16 amino acids. The CDR3 spells CASSLWIAGGRSEQFF. The CDR3 DNA reads as TGTGCCAGCAGTTTATGGATAGCGGGAGGACGGAGTGAGCAGTTCTTC.

The genes are TRBV6-5 and TRBJ1-4; 9 bases map to TRBD1. Germline lookup yields CDR1 MNHEY and CDR2 SVGAGI. V shed 4 bases, J shed 8 bases, and the junction held 11 bases outside the gene matches. CDR3 length: 16 amino acids. The CDR3 region has the DNA TGTGCCAGCAGTTTTATGCTGGGACAGGGTGAGGAAAAACTGTTTTTT. Translated, it gives CASSFMLGQGEEKLFF.

The chain joins TRBV7-9 to TRBJ2-1, with 10 nucleotides matching TRBD1. The V and J ends lost 5 bases and 3 bases, in that order; junction bases with no gene match: 1. CDR3 length equals 14 residues. The germline gives CDR1 SEHNR, CDR2 FQNEAQ (reference sequence). The CDR3 region has the DNA TGTGCCAGCAGCGGACAGGGGGGCTACAATGAGCAGTTCTTC. This translates into CASSGQGGYNEQFF.

This clone was picked up one time. The chain employs TRBV7-2 and TRBJ2-5; TRBD1 agrees at 7 bases. Judging by the DNA end, TRBJ2-7 fits better; the J call may be wrong. Per germline, CDR1 SGHTA and CDR2 FQGNSA. The CDR3 extends over 14 amino acids. CDR3 region: CASSLRQGLYEQYF. The CDR3, as DNA: TGTGCCAGCAGCTTAAGACAGGGCTTATACGAGCAGTACTTC.

The chain uses TRBV7-9 and TRBJ1-1, with unresolved D. The CDR3 loop spans 14 amino acids. In germline, CDR1 is SEHNR, CDR2 FQNEAQ (reference sequence). Between the trimmed V and J ends, which lost 0 bases and 4 bases, there was a span of 9 bases. CDR3 sequence (DNA): TGTGCCAGCAGCTTAGCCTGGGAGGGCACTGAAGCTTTCTTT. Its protein product is CASSLAWEGTEAFF.

This clone came up once. The chain carries TRBV6-5 and TRBJ1-1, with 7 nucleotides matching TRBD1. Per the germline V gene, CDR1 is MNHEY and CDR2 is SVGAGI. After removal of 6 bases from V and 4 bases from J, the junction contained 8 bases not matched to a gene. CDR3 length: 14 residues. CDR3 sequence reads: CASSPGGWSTEAFF. In DNA, the CDR3 is TGTGCCAGCAGCCCAGGGGGGTGGAGCACTGAAGCTTTCTTT.